The table lists the clone carrying this T cell receptor beta chain with many counts. TCRdb re-called the 5' RACE reads with MiXCR, one entry per CDR3 protein. The sample shows fewer than 20,000 distinct CDR3 sequences, about 4.1% of them seen only once. This sample is part of a study of T cells after yellow fever vaccination. The wider study: The study sorted EM, EMRA, CM and Tscm memory subsets by CD3, CD45RA, CCR7 and CD95.

This CDR3 has 13 residues. Between the trimmed V and J ends, which lost 10 bases and 5 bases, there was a span of 17 bases. The V gene's germline CDR1 is SNHLY and CDR2 FYNNEI. The specimen comprised PBMCs, either bulk or a sorted T-cell subset (CD4+, CD8+, memory, or dextramer-sorted; not recorded which), sampled 15 days after the yellow fever booster vaccination. The V call is TRBV2, the J call TRBJ2-5, with unresolved D. This sequence originates from a man aged 25-45 years who received the YFV17D yellow fever vaccine. CDR3 residues: CATRAEVYETQYF. As DNA, the CDR3 is TGTGCCACCCGGGCTGAAGTTTATGAGACCCAGTACTTC. Full variable domain (remainder filled in from reference TRBV2 and TRBJ2-5): EPEVTQTPSHQVTQMGQEVILRCVPISNHLYFYWYRQILGQKVEFLVSFYNNEISEKSEIFDDQFSVERPDGSNFTLKIRSTKLEDSAMYFCATRAEVYETQYFGPGTRLLVL.